The clone carrying this TCR beta chain was recorded many times. Its cognate antigen is unknown. TCR alpha and beta CDR3 regions were amplified from RNA using iRepertoire nested multiplex PCR. One-step reverse transcription and amplification started from roughly 100-400 ng of tissue mRNA or PBMC total RNA. TCRdb reprocessed the multiplex PCR reads with MiXCR, giving one entry per CDR3 protein. The table records roughly 120,000 distinct CDR3 sequences, 20% to 25% of them present only once. This sample is part of a study of glioma-infiltrating T cells. General study results and limits: Above-expected tissue-blood divergence occurred in all gliomas, most in low-grade ones.

The CDR3 length is 15 residues. CDR1 MNHEY and CDR2 SMNVEV come from the germline V gene (reference sequence). Deletions cut 5 bases from V and 2 bases from J, with 15 bases between. The rearrangement links TRBV27 to TRBJ2-5; weak D call: TRBD2 (5 bases). The receptor's source is a human donor with low-grade glioma or glioblastoma, undergoing nonglioma brain surgery, or in good health (not recorded which). Source material: glioma tissue, nonneoplastic brain tissue, or PBMCs (not recorded which). The CDR3 protein is CASSPEDGMQETQYF. The DNA for the CDR3 is TGTGCCAGCAGTCCGGAGGACGGCATGCAAGAGACCCAGTACTTC.